The count of the clone carrying this TCR beta chain is one. These data originate in a study of T cell responses to AZD1222 COVID-19 vaccine. Clones were sequenced by immunoSEQ multiplex PCR, and TCRdb holds only the in-frame ones, with some missing. The table records 150,000 to 170,000 clones, about 92% of them present only once. With 4 bases removed from V and 7 bases from J, the gap between germline ends came to 16 bases. The CDR3 is 15 amino acids. Germline CDR1 LNHDA, CDR2 SQIVND (reference sequence). The receptor's source is an adult in good health. The rearrangement links TRBV19 to TRBJ1-4; a possible D gene is TRBD1 (5 bases). Sequenced material: peripheral blood, taken on day 0 of AZD1222 vaccination. In nucleotides, the CDR3 is TGTGCCAGTAGTACCCGACAGTCGTCACTTGAAAAACTGTTTTTT. It translates to CASSTRQSSLEKLFF.